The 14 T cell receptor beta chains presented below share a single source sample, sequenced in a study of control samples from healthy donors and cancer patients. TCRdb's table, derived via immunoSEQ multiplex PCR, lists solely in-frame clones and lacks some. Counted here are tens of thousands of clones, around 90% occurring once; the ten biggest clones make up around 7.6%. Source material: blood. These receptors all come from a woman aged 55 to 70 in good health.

The CDR3 region has the DNA TGTGCCAGCAGCGCGGTCCCGGACAGGGTCTCTGGAAACACCATATATTTT. This encodes CASSAVPDRVSGNTIYF. The V call is TRBV5-5, the J call TRBJ1-3; 8 bases match TRBD1. CDR1 SGHKS and CDR2 YYEKEE come from the germline V gene (reference sequence). V lost 4 bases and J lost 0; bases outside the gene matches: 9. This CDR3 contains 17 residues.

The CDR3 sequence: CASSLIGAGDTQYF. In nucleotides, the CDR3 is TGCGCCAGCAGCCTGATAGGAGCCGGGGATACGCAGTATTTT. V is TRBV5-1 and J is TRBJ2-3; D gene uncertain. V dropped 4 bases and J dropped 6 bases, with 15 bases sitting between them. CDR3 length: 14 residues. Germline-derived CDR1 and CDR2 are SGHRS and YFSETQ.

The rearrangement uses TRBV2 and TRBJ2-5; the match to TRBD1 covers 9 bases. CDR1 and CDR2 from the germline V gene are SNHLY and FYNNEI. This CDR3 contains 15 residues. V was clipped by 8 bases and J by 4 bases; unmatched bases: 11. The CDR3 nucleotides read TGTGCCAGCCGAAGAACAACAGGGGGCGGAGAGACCCAGTACTTC. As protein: CASRRTTGGGETQYF. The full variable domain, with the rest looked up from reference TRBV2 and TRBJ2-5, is EPEVTQTPSHQVTQMGQEVILRCVPISNHLYFYWYRQILGQKVEFLVSFYNNEISEKSEIFDDQFSVERPDGSNFTLKIRSTKLEDSAMYFCASRRTTGGGETQYFGPGTRLLVL.

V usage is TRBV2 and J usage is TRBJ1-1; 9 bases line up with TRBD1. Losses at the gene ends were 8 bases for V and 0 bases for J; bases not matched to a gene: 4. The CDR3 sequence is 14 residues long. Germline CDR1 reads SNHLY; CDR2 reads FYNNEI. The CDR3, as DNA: TGTGCCAGCGGAGGGACAGGGTTGAACACTGAAGCTTTCTTT. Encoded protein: CASGGTGLNTEAFF.

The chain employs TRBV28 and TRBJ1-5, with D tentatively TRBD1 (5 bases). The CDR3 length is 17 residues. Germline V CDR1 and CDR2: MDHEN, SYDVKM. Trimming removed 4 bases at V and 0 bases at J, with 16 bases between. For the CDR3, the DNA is TGTGCCAGCAGTTGGGGTGTGGGGGGGTATAGCAATCAGCCCCAGCATTTT. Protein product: CASSWGVGGYSNQPQHF. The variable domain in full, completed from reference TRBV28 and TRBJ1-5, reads DVKVTQSSRYLVKRTGEKVFLECVQDMDHENMFWYRQDPGLGLRLIYFSYDVKMKEKGDIPEGYSVSREKKERFSLILESASTNQTSMYLCASSWGVGGYSNQPQHFGDGTRLSIL.

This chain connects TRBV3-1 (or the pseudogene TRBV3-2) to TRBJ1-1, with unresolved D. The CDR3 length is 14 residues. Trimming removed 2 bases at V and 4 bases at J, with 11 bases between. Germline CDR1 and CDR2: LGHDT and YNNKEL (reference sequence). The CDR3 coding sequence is TGTGCCAGCAGCCAAATGAGTCGGGGCACTGAAGCTTTCTTT. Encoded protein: CASSQMSRGTEAFF.

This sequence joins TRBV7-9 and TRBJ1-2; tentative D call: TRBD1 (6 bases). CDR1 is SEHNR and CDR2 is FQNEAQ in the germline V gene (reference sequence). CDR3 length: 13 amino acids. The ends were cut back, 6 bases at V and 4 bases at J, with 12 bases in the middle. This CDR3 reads CASSPDRLYGYTF. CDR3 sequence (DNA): TGTGCCAGCAGTCCGGACAGACTCTATGGCTACACCTTC.

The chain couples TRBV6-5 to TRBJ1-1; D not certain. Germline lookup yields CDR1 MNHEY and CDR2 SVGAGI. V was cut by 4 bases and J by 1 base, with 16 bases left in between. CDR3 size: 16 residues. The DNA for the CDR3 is TGTGCCAGCAGTTCTGCATCCGTAGGGAAGAACACTGAAGCTTTCTTT. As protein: CASSSASVGKNTEAFF.

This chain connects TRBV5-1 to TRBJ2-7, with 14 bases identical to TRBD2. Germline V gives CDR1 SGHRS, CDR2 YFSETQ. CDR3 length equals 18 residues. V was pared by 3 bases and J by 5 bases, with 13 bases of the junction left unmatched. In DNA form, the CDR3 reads TGCGCCAGCAGCTCCGGGACTAGCGGGAGCCTCCTCGTGGACGAGCAGTACTTC. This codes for CASSSGTSGSLLVDEQYF.

The CDR3 region has the DNA TGTGCCAGTCAACCAGGGCCCATCCACAATCAGCCCCAGCATTTT. Translating it yields CASQPGPIHNQPQHF. The rearrangement joins TRBV9 to TRBJ1-5, with D perhaps TRBD1 (5 bases). This CDR3 contains 15 residues. Germline V lookup: CDR1 SGDLS, CDR2 YYNGEE. The V gene lost 8 bases and the J gene lost 3 bases, with 18 bases spanning the gap.

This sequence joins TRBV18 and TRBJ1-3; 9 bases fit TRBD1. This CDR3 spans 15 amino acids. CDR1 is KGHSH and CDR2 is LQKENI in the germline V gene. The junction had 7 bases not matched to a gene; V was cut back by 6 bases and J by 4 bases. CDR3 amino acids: CASSPPGTGGNTIYF. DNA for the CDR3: TGTGCCAGCTCGCCCCCCGGGACAGGGGGAAACACCATATATTTT.

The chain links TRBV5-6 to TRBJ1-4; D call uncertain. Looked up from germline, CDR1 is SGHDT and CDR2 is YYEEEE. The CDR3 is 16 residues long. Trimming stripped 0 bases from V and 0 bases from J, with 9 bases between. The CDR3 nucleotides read TGTGCCAGCAGCTTGGCCTGGTCCCCAACTAATGAAAAACTGTTTTTT. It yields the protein CASSLAWSPTNEKLFF.

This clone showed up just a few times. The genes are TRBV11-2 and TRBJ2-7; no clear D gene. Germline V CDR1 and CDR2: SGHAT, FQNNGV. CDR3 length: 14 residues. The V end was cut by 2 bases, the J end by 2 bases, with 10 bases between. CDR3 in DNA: TGTGCCAGCAGCTTACTTCACACCGCCTACGAGCAGTACTTC. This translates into CASSLLHTAYEQYF.

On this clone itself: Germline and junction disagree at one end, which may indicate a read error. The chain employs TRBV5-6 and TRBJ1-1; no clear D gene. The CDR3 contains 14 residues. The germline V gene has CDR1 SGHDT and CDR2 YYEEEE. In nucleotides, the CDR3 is TGTGCCAGCAGCTCCCGGACGGTGAACACTGAAACTTTCTTT. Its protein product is CASSSRTVNTETFF.